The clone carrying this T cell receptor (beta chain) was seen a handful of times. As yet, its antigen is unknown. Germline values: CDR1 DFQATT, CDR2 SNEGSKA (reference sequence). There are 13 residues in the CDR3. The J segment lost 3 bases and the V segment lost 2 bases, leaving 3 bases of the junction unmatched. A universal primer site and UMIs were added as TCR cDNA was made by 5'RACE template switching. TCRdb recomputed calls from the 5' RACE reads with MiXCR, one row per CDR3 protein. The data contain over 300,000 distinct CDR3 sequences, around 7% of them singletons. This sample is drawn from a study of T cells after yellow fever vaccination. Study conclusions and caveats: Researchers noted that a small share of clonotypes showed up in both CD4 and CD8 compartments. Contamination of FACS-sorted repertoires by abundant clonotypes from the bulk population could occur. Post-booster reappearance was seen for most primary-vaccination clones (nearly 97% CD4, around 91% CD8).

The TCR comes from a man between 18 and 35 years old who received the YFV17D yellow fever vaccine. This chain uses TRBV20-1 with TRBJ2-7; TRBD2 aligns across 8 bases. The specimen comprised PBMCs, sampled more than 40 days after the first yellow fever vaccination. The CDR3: CSARNSGIYEQYF. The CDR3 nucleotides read TGCAGTGCTAGAAATAGCGGGATCTACGAGCAGTACTTC.